What follows are 29 T cell receptor beta chains derived from one specimen sequenced in a study of blood T cell repertoires in COVID-19. The assay was immunoSEQ multiplex PCR, and TCRdb's table has in-frame clones only and misses some. The profile shows about 57,000 clones, 82% of them singletons. What was sequenced was peripheral blood. These receptors originate from a woman aged 60 to 75 with acute or convalescent COVID-19.

This chain joins TRBV7-8 and TRBJ2-7; 7 bases map to TRBD2. V trimming: 5 bases; J trimming: 7 bases; junction bases outside the gene matches: 8. The CDR3 spans 13 residues. Germline lookup yields CDR1 SGHVS and CDR2 FQNEAQ. CDR3 in amino acids: CASSALRGGEQYF. The CDR3 DNA sequence: TGTGCCAGCAGCGCACTACGGGGAGGGGAGCAGTACTTC.

The gene calls are TRBV6-5 and TRBJ2-5; 7 bases agree with TRBD1. Unmatched junction bases numbered 9, after V lost 6 bases and J lost 5 bases. The CDR3 is 14 amino acids. Looked up from germline, CDR1 is MNHEY and CDR2 is SVGAGI. The CDR3 sequence is CASRERGRGETQYF. DNA for the CDR3: TGTGCCAGCAGGGAGAGGGGGCGCGGGGAGACCCAGTACTTC.

The J gene is TRBJ2-1, the V gene TRBV10-1; possibly TRBD2 for D (5 bases). Deletions cut 4 bases from V and 5 bases from J, with 12 bases between. Germline V gives CDR1 WNHNN, CDR2 SYGVQD (reference sequence). There are 14 residues in the CDR3. The DNA for the CDR3 is TGCGCCAGCAGTGCTACTAGTTTCAACAATGAGCAGTTCTTC. Translating gives CASSATSFNNEQFF.

There are a few counts of this clone. An end of the junction does not agree with germline; a read error may underlie this. The V call is TRBV7-7, the J call TRBJ2-2; the match to TRBD2 covers 7 bases. Germline-derived CDR1 and CDR2 are SSHAT and FNYEAQ (reference sequence). The CDR3 is made up of 15 amino acids. CDR3 sequence (DNA): TGTGCTAGCAGCGGGGAGACCCCGAACACCGGGGAGCTGTTTTTT. This translates into CASSGETPNTGELFF.

The chain carries TRBV29-1 and TRBJ2-1; no clear D gene. The CDR3 covers 12 residues. The germline CDR1 and CDR2 sequences are SQVTM and ANQGSEA. The V and J ends lost 4 bases and 6 bases respectively, with 10 bases between them. The CDR3 protein is CSVVEASNEQFF. CDR3 DNA sequence: TGCAGCGTTGTAGAGGCTAGCAATGAGCAGTTCTTC.

The chain employs TRBV6-5 and TRBJ1-6, with D maybe TRBD1 (6 bases). CDR1 and CDR2 from the germline V gene are MNHEY and SVGAGI. CDR3 size: 16 residues. Between the trimmed V and J ends, which lost 0 bases and 8 bases, there was a span of 14 bases. The CDR3 nucleotides are TGTGCCAGCAGTTACTCGAGTAGGGCAGGGGATTCACCCCTCCACTTT. Amino acids: CASSYSSRAGDSPLHF.

The V gene is TRBV27, the J gene TRBJ1-2; tentative D call: TRBD1 (5 bases). The CDR3 has 14 residues. Germline V gene lookup returns CDR1 MNHEY and CDR2 SMNVEV (reference sequence). V shed 5 bases and J shed 1 base, with 11 bases lying between them. The CDR3 protein is CASSARGGNYGYTF. Here the CDR3 DNA reads TGTGCCAGCAGTGCCCGGGGGGGTAACTATGGCTACACCTTC.

This clone has just one count. The chain is built from TRBV10-3 and TRBJ2-7; D perhaps matches TRBD1 (5 bases). This CDR3 spans 14 amino acids. CDR1 and CDR2 from the germline V gene are ENHRY and SYGVKD. V was clipped by 8 bases and J by 2 bases, with 16 bases between them. The CDR3 coding sequence is TGTGCCATCCGGTCGGCAGGGCAAACCTACGAGCAGTACTTC. As protein: CAIRSAGQTYEQYF.

This clone was observed a handful of times. The chain uses TRBV30 and TRBJ2-1, with a tentative D call TRBD1 (6 bases). V dropped 2 bases and J dropped 7 bases, with 15 bases sitting between them. This CDR3 has 14 residues. CDR1 GTSNPN and CDR2 SVGIG come from the germline V gene (reference sequence). The CDR3 sequence: CAWSKGVSFNEQFF. In DNA, the CDR3 is TGTGCCTGGAGTAAGGGGGTTTCCTTTAATGAGCAGTTCTTC.

The V gene is TRBV4-2, the J gene TRBJ1-2; D is uncertain. This CDR3 is built from 13 residues. V lost 0 bases and J 8 bases, leaving 10 bases between the germline ends. Germline CDR1 reads LGHNA; CDR2 reads YNFKEQ. The CDR3 DNA reads TGTGCCAGCAGCCAAGACTCTAAAGAGGGCTACACCTTC. It encodes CASSQDSKEGYTF.

This clone was counted between two and nine times. The CDR3 loop is CASSRGDNNSPLHF. In nucleotides, the CDR3 is TGTGCCAGTTCGCGGGGGGATAATAATTCACCCCTCCACTTT. The chain is built from TRBV19 and TRBJ1-6; perhaps TRBD1 as D (5 bases). V gave up 8 bases and J gave up 5 bases, with 13 bases separating them. Germline CDR1 is LNHDA and CDR2 is SQIVND (reference sequence). The CDR3 spans 14 residues.

CDR3 in amino acids: CASSVGQGVVIEQFF. The CDR3 DNA follows: TGTGCCAGCAGCGTCGGGCAGGGGGTGGTCATTGAGCAGTTCTTC. V and J are TRBV9 and TRBJ2-1, with 7 positions matching TRBD1. Unmatched junction bases numbered 11, after V lost 2 bases and J lost 9 bases. CDR1 and CDR2 from the germline V gene are SGDLS and YYNGEE. CDR3 length: 15 amino acids.

V is TRBV6-7 and J is TRBJ1-1, with no clear D. TRBV6-7 is identified as an open reading frame with a role that is uncertain. The CDR3 is 11 amino acids. With 4 bases removed from V and 8 bases from J, the gap between germline ends came to 8 bases. CDR3 DNA sequence: TGTGCCAGCAGTTCGGCAGGCGAAGCTTTCTTT. Translated: CASSSAGEAFF.

This clone was detected only once. The chain joins TRBV27 to TRBJ2-1, with TRBD1 matching over 7 bases. This CDR3 has 12 residues. Trimming removed 6 bases from V and 6 bases from J; junction bases left unmatched: 2. Germline V lookup: CDR1 MNHEY, CDR2 SMNVEV (reference sequence). CDR3 loop: CASRDRANEQFF. In DNA, the CDR3 is TGTGCCAGCAGAGACAGGGCCAATGAGCAGTTCTTC.

This clone was seen a handful of times. This CDR3 is CAIANPGQDGGTEAFF. CDR3 nucleotides: TGTGCCATCGCCAACCCGGGACAGGATGGGGGCACTGAAGCTTTCTTT. The rearrangement uses TRBV10-3 and TRBJ1-1, with TRBD1 matching 8 bases. Trimming cost V 8 bases and J 4 bases; bases outside gene matches: 15. CDR3 length equals 16 residues. Per the germline V gene, CDR1 is ENHRY and CDR2 is SYGVKD.

The chain recombines TRBV2 with TRBJ1-5, with no clear D. In germline, CDR1 is SNHLY, CDR2 FYNNEI. The CDR3 loop spans 13 amino acids. The germline V and J ends were trimmed by 7 bases and 7 bases, with 14 bases remaining between them. The CDR3 coding sequence is TGTGCCAGCACTATTGGGAGAGGGCAGCCCCAGCATTTT. This sequence encodes CASTIGRGQPQHF.

This clone was detected a few times. V gene TRBV9 combines with J gene TRBJ2-1, with D perhaps matching TRBD1 (6 bases). Per the germline V gene, CDR1 is SGDLS and CDR2 is YYNGEE. V lost 0 bases to trimming and J lost 12 bases, with 13 bases between them. The CDR3 totals 13 residues. CDR3 nucleotides: TGTGCCAGCAGCGTAGAAGTCGAGGGGGTGCAGTTCTTC. Encoded protein: CASSVEVEGVQFF.

The genes are TRBV7-9 and TRBJ2-1; 12 positions agree with TRBD2. CDR1 SEHNR and CDR2 FQNEAQ come from the germline V gene (reference sequence). The CDR3 covers 16 residues. The V gene end was trimmed by 5 bases and the J gene end by 4 bases; junction bases not matched to a gene: 6. The chain's CDR3 is CASSPKTSGGYNEQFF. The CDR3 bases are TGTGCCAGCAGCCCGAAGACTAGCGGGGGATACAATGAGCAGTTCTTC.

This clone has only one observation. This sequence joins TRBV7-9 and TRBJ2-7, with TRBD1 matching 10 bases. The V gene end was trimmed by 5 bases and the J gene end by 1 base; junction bases not matched to a gene: 5. The CDR3 runs to 15 residues. The germline V gene encodes CDR1 SEHNR and CDR2 FQNEAQ (reference sequence). CDR3 protein: CASSPRDRGSYEQYF. The CDR3 region has the DNA TGTGCCAGCAGCCCGCGGGACAGGGGTTCCTACGAGCAGTACTTC.

The V gene is TRBV9, the J gene TRBJ1-3; 7 nucleotides match TRBD1. The CDR3 extends over 13 amino acids. J lost 7 bases, V lost 0 bases, and 1 base had no gene match. Germline-derived CDR1 and CDR2 are SGDLS and YYNGEE. The CDR3 loop is CASSVAQGNTIYF. DNA of the CDR3: TGTGCCAGCAGCGTAGCACAGGGGAACACCATATATTTT.

V and J are TRBV19 and TRBJ1-1; 7 nucleotides line up with TRBD1. This CDR3 has 16 amino acids. Germline lookup yields CDR1 LNHDA and CDR2 SQIVND (reference sequence). Unmatched junction bases numbered 13, after V lost 7 bases and J lost 2 bases. The CDR3 DNA reads as TGTGCCAGTAACCACGGGACAGTTGGGAGAAACACTGAAGCTTTCTTT. It yields the protein CASNHGTVGRNTEAFF.

V gene TRBV19 combines with J gene TRBJ1-2, with D uncertain. This CDR3 is built from 16 residues. V was trimmed by 3 bases and J by 5 bases, leaving 19 bases between them. Germline CDR1 is LNHDA and CDR2 is SQIVND (reference sequence). The CDR3 region is CASSMGVEAERYGYTF. In DNA, the CDR3 is TGTGCCAGTAGTATGGGAGTGGAGGCGGAAAGGTATGGCTACACCTTC.

The chain uses TRBV11-2 and TRBJ2-2, with 11 bases identical to TRBD1. With V trimmed by 5 bases and J by 2 bases, 7 bases remained unmatched. The CDR3 covers 17 residues. Germline values: CDR1 SGHAT, CDR2 FQNNGV. In nucleotides, the CDR3 is TGTGCCAGCAGCCCTACCGGGACAGGGGGTAACACCGGGGAGCTGTTTTTT. The encoded protein is CASSPTGTGGNTGELFF.

Only one count was recorded for this clone. V gene TRBV6-1 combines with J gene TRBJ1-1; no definite D call. The CDR3 is 13 residues long. V was cut by 2 bases and J by 0 bases, with 4 bases left in between. Germline CDR1 and CDR2: MNHNS and SASEGT. CDR3 bases: TGTGCCAGCAGTGAACTTGTGAACACTGAAGCTTTCTTT. Translation gives CASSELVNTEAFF.

This chain connects TRBV5-1 to TRBJ1-2, with D uncertain. The CDR3 is 14 amino acids. The V gene's germline CDR1 is SGHRS and CDR2 YFSETQ. V lost 0 bases and J lost 6, with 12 bases in between. As DNA, the CDR3 is TGCGCCAGCAGCTTGGAAGACTCCGGAGATGGCTACACCTTC. Its translation is CASSLEDSGDGYTF.

This clone was seen a few times. The rearrangement uses TRBV4-2 and TRBJ1-2; TRBD1 is a possible D gene (5 bases). The CDR3 has 17 amino acids. Germline V CDR1 and CDR2: LGHNA, YNFKEQ. V was clipped by 1 base and J by 8 bases, with 23 bases between them. CDR3 in amino acids: CASSQVRDLAPHGGYTF. CDR3 nucleotide sequence: TGTGCCAGCAGCCAAGTTAGGGACTTAGCTCCCCATGGGGGCTACACCTTC.

The chain links TRBV27 to TRBJ2-3; TRBD2 agrees at 7 bases. V shed 0 bases and J 2 bases; nucleotides not matched to a gene: 5. The CDR3 is 16 residues long. Germline V gene data show CDR1 as MNHEY and CDR2 as SMNVEV (reference sequence). The CDR3 coding sequence is TGTGCCAGCAGTTTATCGGGCGGGGGAAACACAGATACGCAGTATTTT. Translated, it gives CASSLSGGGNTDTQYF.

The chain couples TRBV5-4 to TRBJ2-7; 8 bases line up with TRBD2. The CDR3 has 15 amino acids. Germline loops: CDR1 SGHNT, CDR2 YYREEE (reference sequence). After removal of 0 bases from V and 5 bases from J, the junction contained 7 bases not matched to a gene. CDR3 protein: CASSLAGRGANEQYF. In nucleotides, the CDR3 is TGTGCCAGCAGCTTGGCGGGGCGGGGGGCCAACGAGCAGTACTTC.

The table lists this clone with a count of one. The chain joins TRBV27 to TRBJ2-3; D is uncertain. This CDR3 region has 12 residues. Germline values: CDR1 MNHEY, CDR2 SMNVEV (reference sequence). Trimming stripped 5 bases from V and 2 bases from J, with 5 bases between. CDR3 sequence (DNA): TGTGCCAGCAGTCCACACACAGATACGCAGTATTTT. Translation gives CASSPHTDTQYF.